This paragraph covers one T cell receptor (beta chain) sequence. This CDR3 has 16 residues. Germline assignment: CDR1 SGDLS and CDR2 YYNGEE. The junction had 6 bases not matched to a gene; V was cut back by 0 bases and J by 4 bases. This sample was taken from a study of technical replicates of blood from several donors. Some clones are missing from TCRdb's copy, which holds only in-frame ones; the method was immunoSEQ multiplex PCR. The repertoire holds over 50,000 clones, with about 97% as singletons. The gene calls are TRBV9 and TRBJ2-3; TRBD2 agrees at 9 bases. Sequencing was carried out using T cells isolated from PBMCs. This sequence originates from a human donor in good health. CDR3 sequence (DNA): TGTGCCAGCAGCGTAGTGGAGCGGGAGGTAGCAGATACGCAGTATTTT. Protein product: CASSVVEREVADTQYF.